The 21 T cell receptor beta chains below all came from one sample that was sequenced in a study of blood T cell repertoires in COVID-19 (dated by TCRdb to 2020 to 2022). Library preparation was by the immunoSEQ multiplex PCR assay. This is the immuneACCESS table as TCRdb keeps it, with only in-frame sequences that have V and J called. A part of the clones is gone; compared with another copy, unresolved V genes explain less than half, and the rest is unexplained. The sample data list fewer than 250,000 clones, and 84% of these were observed just once. Clones ranked in the top ten supply around 6.5% of the sample. Source material: PBMCs or T cells enriched from blood (not recorded which). The receptor set was obtained from a woman aged 40 to 50 who had recovered from COVID-19.

V and J are TRBV7-2 and TRBJ1-2, with TRBD1 identical over 8 bases. Germline V gene data show CDR1 as SGHTA and CDR2 as FQGNSA. Losses at the gene ends were 5 bases for V and 4 bases for J; bases not matched to a gene: 12. The CDR3 length is 16 residues. The CDR3 spells CASSLQSGQGFYGYTF. CDR3 coding DNA: TGTGCCAGCAGCCTACAATCTGGACAGGGCTTCTATGGCTACACCTTC.

The V call is TRBV5-1, the J call TRBJ1-1, with 9 bases lining up with TRBD1. From germline, CDR1 is SGHRS and CDR2 YFSETQ. This CDR3 spans 14 amino acids. With 3 bases clipped from V and 11 bases from J, the junction kept 11 bases outside the gene matches. The CDR3 nucleotides read TGCGCCAGCAGCTCCGGGACAGGGAGGGATGTCGCTTTCTTT. Translation: CASSSGTGRDVAFF.

The rearrangement joins TRBV6-5 to TRBJ1-1; the D is unclear. Trimming left V 2 bases short and J 1 base short, with 8 bases between. CDR1 and CDR2 (germline): MNHEY, SVGAGI. The CDR3 is 14 residues long. The DNA of the CDR3 is TGTGCCAGCAGTTACGCGGGAGAGAACACTGAAGCTTTCTTT. Amino acids: CASSYAGENTEAFF.

The chain combines TRBV10-3 with TRBJ2-1; 9 positions agree with TRBD2. CDR3 length: 16 residues. Trimming took 4 bases from V and 3 from J; bases not matched to a gene: 7. Germline lookup yields CDR1 ENHRY and CDR2 SYGVKD. CDR3 loop: CAISALAGTYYNEQFF. CDR3 DNA sequence: TGTGCCATCAGTGCTCTAGCGGGGACATACTACAATGAGCAGTTCTTC.

The chain carries TRBV9 and TRBJ2-1; 10 positions match TRBD2. V shed 0 bases and J 7 bases; nucleotides not matched to a gene: 4. The CDR3 loop spans 15 amino acids. Per germline, CDR1 SGDLS and CDR2 YYNGEE. CDR3 in DNA: TGTGCCAGCAGCGTAGTTGTTAGCGGGGGGAATGAGCAGTTCTTC. Its translation is CASSVVVSGGNEQFF.

The chain has TRBV11-3 and TRBJ2-1; 12 bases map to TRBD2. The CDR3 covers 16 residues. Germline trimming cut 5 bases from V and 5 bases from J; bases unmatched to any gene: 7. Germline V gene sequence: CDR1 SGHNT, CDR2 YENEEA. The CDR3 DNA sequence: TGTGCCAGCAGCACCCGGACTAGCGGGAATAACAATGAGCAGTTCTTC. The encoded protein is CASSTRTSGNNNEQFF.

The chain has TRBV6-5 and TRBJ1-1; the D gene is possibly TRBD1 (5 bases). The germline gives CDR1 MNHEY, CDR2 SVGAGI. The ends were cut back, 1 base at V and 5 bases at J, with 11 bases in the middle. The CDR3 is made up of 14 amino acids. CDR3 DNA sequence: TGTGCCAGCAGTTACTATAGGGGAAAGACTGAAGCTTTCTTT. Its translation is CASSYYRGKTEAFF.

The chain combines TRBV5-1 with TRBJ1-1, with D unclear. Per germline, CDR1 SGHRS and CDR2 YFSETQ. This CDR3 contains 16 residues. The ends were cut back, 4 bases at V and 1 base at J, with 17 bases in the middle. The CDR3 DNA reads as TGCGCCAGCAGCGAGAACCGACGAGCGGGGAACACTGAAGCTTTCTTT. Translation gives CASSENRRAGNTEAFF.

The genes are TRBV28 and TRBJ2-1; 7 nucleotides match TRBD2. Germline V gives CDR1 MDHEN, CDR2 SYDVKM. The CDR3 runs 15 residues. With V trimmed by 2 bases and J by 7 bases, 8 bases remained unmatched. CDR3 nucleotides: TGTGCCAGCAGTTTAAGGTGGGAGGGTACAAATGAGCAGTTCTTC. Protein product: CASSLRWEGTNEQFF. The entire variable domain, with the rest obtained from reference TRBV28 and TRBJ2-1, is as follows: DVKVTQSSRYLVKRTGEKVFLECVQDMDHENMFWYRQDPGLGLRLIYFSYDVKMKEKGDIPEGYSVSREKKERFSLILESASTNQTSMYLCASSLRWEGTNEQFFGPGTRLTVL.

This chain links TRBV6-2 or TRBV6-3 with TRBJ1-5; 7 bases agree with TRBD1. This CDR3 comprises 16 residues. The V and J ends lost 5 bases and 5 bases, in that order; junction bases with no gene match: 12. Germline V lookup: CDR1 MNHEY, CDR2 SVGEGT. The CDR3 DNA is TGTGCCAGCAGTCCAGGGGGGTTCGCGGCGGATCAGCCCCAGCATTTT. Protein sequence: CASSPGGFAADQPQHF.

The rearrangement links TRBV19 to TRBJ2-3; D possibly corresponds to TRBD2 (6 bases). The CDR3 is 13 residues long. Germline CDR1 is LNHDA and CDR2 is SQIVND (reference sequence). The V end lost 3 bases, the J end lost 4 bases, and 8 bases lay between the germline ends. CDR3 sequence: CASSMRRADTQYF. DNA for the CDR3: TGTGCCAGTAGTATGAGGAGGGCAGATACGCAGTATTTT.

This sequence joins TRBV7-2 and TRBJ1-2, with 11 bases lining up with TRBD1. The J segment lost 3 bases and the V segment lost 4 bases, leaving 1 base of the junction unmatched. Germline CDR1 and CDR2: SGHTA and FQGNSA. This CDR3 comprises 14 residues. The CDR3 is CASSWGQGDYGYTF. The CDR3 nucleotides are TGTGCCAGCAGCTGGGGACAGGGGGACTATGGCTACACCTTC.

The chain combines TRBV11-2 with TRBJ2-7; D perhaps matches TRBD2 (5 bases). V shed 5 bases and J shed 2 bases, with 19 bases lying between them. Per germline, CDR1 SGHAT and CDR2 FQNNGV. This CDR3 is built from 16 residues. CDR3 DNA sequence: TGTGCCAGCAGCACACATCGGGGAGAATTTACCTACGAGCAGTACTTC. Its protein is CASSTHRGEFTYEQYF.

This chain connects TRBV5-4 to TRBJ2-1, with D possibly being TRBD1 (6 bases). The CDR3 is 16 amino acids. CDR1 and CDR2 (germline): SGHNT, YYREEE (reference sequence). The ends were cut back, 3 bases at V and 2 bases at J, with 15 bases in the middle. CDR3 sequence reads: CASSSRQAGPYNEQFF. For the CDR3, the DNA is TGTGCCAGCAGCTCAAGACAGGCAGGACCCTACAATGAGCAGTTCTTC.

The chain has TRBV6-5 and TRBJ1-1; TRBD1 matches at 8 bases. Germline V gene data show CDR1 as MNHEY and CDR2 as SVGAGI. This CDR3 has 16 residues. J lost 0 bases, V lost 2 bases, and 5 bases had no gene match. The CDR3 spells CASSYDRGSMNTEAFF. In DNA, the CDR3 is TGTGCCAGCAGTTACGACAGGGGATCTATGAACACTGAAGCTTTCTTT.

The V and J genes are TRBV7-2 and TRBJ2-3, with D maybe TRBD1 (7 bases). Trimming pared 1 base from V and 1 base from J, leaving 12 bases between. Germline V CDR1 and CDR2: SGHTA, FQGNSA. The CDR3 loop spans 16 amino acids. The CDR3 DNA follows: TGTGCCAGCAGCTTAGTTGCCAGGGGGGGCACAGATACGCAGTATTTT. It specifies CASSLVARGGTDTQYF.

This clone was counted a single time. This CDR3 reads CASSAAGAGYGYTF. The CDR3 region has the DNA TGTGCCAGCAGCGCCGCAGGGGCGGGTTATGGCTACACCTTC. This chain joins TRBV7-9 and TRBJ1-2, with D perhaps TRBD1 (6 bases). The germline V gene has CDR1 SEHNR and CDR2 FQNEAQ (reference sequence). The CDR3 length is 14 residues. V was pared by 5 bases and J by 5 bases, with 15 bases between.

The rearrangement uses TRBV30 and TRBJ2-5; D perhaps matches TRBD2 (5 bases). Between the trimmed V and J ends, which lost 1 base and 4 bases, there was a span of 19 bases. Germline CDR1 is GTSNPN and CDR2 is SVGIG (reference sequence). This CDR3 has 16 residues. For the CDR3, the DNA is TGTGCCTGGAGTGCCCCTCTGCGCCGGCGGGCAGAGACCCAGTACTTC. It specifies CAWSAPLRRRAETQYF.

The chain carries TRBV6-5 and TRBJ2-7; a weak D match, TRBD1 (6 bases). Between the trimmed V and J ends, which lost 5 bases and 0 bases, there was a span of 14 bases. The germline V gene encodes CDR1 MNHEY and CDR2 SVGAGI. The CDR3 has 15 amino acids. CDR3 protein: CASSPRGYPSYEQYF. DNA of the CDR3: TGTGCCAGCAGTCCCAGGGGTTACCCCTCCTACGAGCAGTACTTC.

The V gene is TRBV27, the J gene TRBJ1-1, with D tentatively TRBD1 (5 bases). Trimming pared 5 bases from V and 8 bases from J, leaving 15 bases between. Germline V gene data show CDR1 as MNHEY and CDR2 as SMNVEV (reference sequence). The CDR3 consists of 13 residues. The CDR3 nucleotides read TGTGCCAGCAGTGCTAATGTGAGACAGGAAGCTTTCTTT. This encodes CASSANVRQEAFF.

This chain connects TRBV5-8 to TRBJ1-5; D ambiguous. The V gene lost 1 base and the J gene lost 2 bases, with 13 bases spanning the gap. The CDR3 covers 16 residues. Germline V gives CDR1 SGHTS, CDR2 YDEGEE. The chain's CDR3 is CASSLSSWRGNQPQHF. The CDR3 nucleotides read TGTGCCAGCAGCTTGTCGTCTTGGAGGGGCAATCAGCCCCAGCATTTT.